This T cell receptor beta chain was documented in a study of shared clonotypes between healthy human individuals. Replicate PCRs run on unsorted PBMC used around 0.3 ug DNA, which was approximately 30,000 T cell genomes. Assay: immunoSEQ multiplex PCR; the TCRdb copy retains only in-frame clones and omits some. This table holds about 490,000 clones, 76% found once. About this clone: Antigen: not known. The same CDR3 arises from other DNA sequences in this sample as well.

Notes on the study in general: Sampling covered blood only; tissue repertoires likely differ.

The length of the CDR3 is 14 residues. Germline-derived CDR1 and CDR2 are LNHNV and YYDKDF (reference sequence). Trimming cost V 3 bases and J 4 bases, with 9 bases left between them. Unsorted material relied on some 90 million PBMCs as the source of genomic DNA. The TCR sequence derives from a woman aged 40 to 49 in good health. Some clones in this sample may be carry-over from other donors' samples. The chain is built from TRBV15 and TRBJ2-2; possibly TRBD2 for D (6 bases). Sequencing was performed on PBMCs. The CDR3 region has the DNA TGTGCCACCAGCAGGGCCGGGGGCACCGGGGAGCTGTTTTTT. It yields the protein CATSRAGGTGELFF.